The present TCR beta chain was sequenced within a study of blood T cell repertoires in COVID-19 (dated by TCRdb to the early 2020s). With regard to the full study: The collaborator samples originated in the United States, Italy and Spain and spanned the acute and convalescent phases of COVID-19. The prospective study material was composed of cDNA or gDNA derived from T cells, B-cell-depleted T cells, or PBMCs. Deeply sampled blood TCRbeta repertoires from subjects exposed to, actively infected with, or recovered from COVID-19 were included in the dataset. A freely available public database, intended as a resource for researchers studying the immune response to SARS-CoV-2, is where the repertoires were released. Samples were obtained from the ongoing ImmuneRACE study (first 160 participants) and from 950 to 1,500 subjects provided by 6 global collaborators. A de-identified subject ID, COVID-19 status, age in years and sex were almost always included in the sample metadata. Where HLA class I and class II types were available, the types were taken from metadata supplied by the sample provider, not from assay-based typing. Paper-wide results and their limitations: The amount of clinical and demographic metadata varied by source and participant and was provided uncurated.

The CDR3 numbers 14 residues from cysteine through phenylalanine. The CDR3 DNA has 42 bases and is translated from base 1. At the junction V is shortened by 6 bases and J by 3 bases; bases outside the gene matches: 5. CDR1 and CDR2 are drawn from the germline V gene: KGHDR, SFDVKD. Regarding this clone: This receptor's antigen is unknown. Qualities for individual bases were not recorded, and no much larger clone is one base off.

TCRbeta CDR3 regions were amplified from genomic DNA using the immunoSEQ Assay, a bias-controlled multiplex PCR. In the source study's methods: Nucleated cell counts per sample were estimated from amplification of reference gene primers within the assay. To quantify the absolute abundance of each unique TCRbeta CDR3 rearrangement, sequence reads were collapsed and filtered. For each sample, productive Simpson clonality was calculated as the square root of Simpson's diversity index across productive rearrangements. The immuneACCESS repertoire file appears here via TCRdb, limited to in-frame rearrangements. These files lack a portion of the clones; in checked studies, under half of the deficit traces to unresolved V genes, and the cause of the others is not known. The V and J calls and clone size come from that table; D and trimming were worked out from the DNA. The sample contains some 150,000 clones, roughly 82% of them found a single time. The ten top clones hold approximately 16% of the sample.

Enrolling through a virtual design, the prospective study's participants ranged in age from roughly 18 to 100 years and lived across 20 to 30 United States geographic areas. In the prospective study, cohorts were assigned on the basis of participant-reported clinical history obtained from a screening survey and a study questionnaire. Recovered participants in ImmuneRACE Cohort 3 were defined by two consecutive negative NP/OP PCR tests, clearance by a healthcare professional, or resolution of symptoms. In the prospective study, mobile phlebotomists collected whole blood, serum and a nasopharyngeal or oropharyngeal swab from each participant. Participants in the prospective study had the option to provide additional blood draws and questionnaires over a 2-month period. Before DNA extraction, blood samples from the prospective study were shipped at room temperature or frozen.

The sample consisted of PBMCs or T cells enriched from blood (not recorded which). The TCR sequence derives from a man aged 50-59 years who had recovered from COVID-19. The rearrangement combines TRBV24-1 with TRBJ1-2, with 8 junctional bases fitting TRBD1. The CDR3 in this case is CATSPGGNYYGYTF. The DNA reads TGTGCCACCAGTCCAGGGGGCAACTACTATGGCTACACCTTC.